This entry is about one TCR beta chain. This sample's time point: blood 4 weeks post-SBRT, at nephrectomy. Treatment denoted: 15 Gy SBRT to primary tumor, nephrectomy 4 weeks later. The sample is drawn from a study of radiation and T cells in renal cell carcinoma. The assay was immunoSEQ multiplex PCR, and TCRdb's table has in-frame clones only and misses some. Of fewer than 200,000 clones in the sample, around 89% are singletons; the top ten hold about 11%. Trimming stripped 6 bases from V and 2 bases from J, with 10 bases between. The CDR3 totals 13 residues. CDR1 and CDR2 from the germline V gene are MNHEY and SVGAGI.

This clonotype was obtained from a woman aged 45-60 years with renal cell carcinoma. This chain joins TRBV6-5 and TRBJ1-1; no firm D call. The input for sequencing was blood, taken from a patient whose treatment included radiotherapy and nephrectomy. The CDR3 DNA reads TGTGCCAGCAGCAAGGGCAGAAACACTGAAGCTTTCTTT. It is translated as CASSKGRNTEAFF.